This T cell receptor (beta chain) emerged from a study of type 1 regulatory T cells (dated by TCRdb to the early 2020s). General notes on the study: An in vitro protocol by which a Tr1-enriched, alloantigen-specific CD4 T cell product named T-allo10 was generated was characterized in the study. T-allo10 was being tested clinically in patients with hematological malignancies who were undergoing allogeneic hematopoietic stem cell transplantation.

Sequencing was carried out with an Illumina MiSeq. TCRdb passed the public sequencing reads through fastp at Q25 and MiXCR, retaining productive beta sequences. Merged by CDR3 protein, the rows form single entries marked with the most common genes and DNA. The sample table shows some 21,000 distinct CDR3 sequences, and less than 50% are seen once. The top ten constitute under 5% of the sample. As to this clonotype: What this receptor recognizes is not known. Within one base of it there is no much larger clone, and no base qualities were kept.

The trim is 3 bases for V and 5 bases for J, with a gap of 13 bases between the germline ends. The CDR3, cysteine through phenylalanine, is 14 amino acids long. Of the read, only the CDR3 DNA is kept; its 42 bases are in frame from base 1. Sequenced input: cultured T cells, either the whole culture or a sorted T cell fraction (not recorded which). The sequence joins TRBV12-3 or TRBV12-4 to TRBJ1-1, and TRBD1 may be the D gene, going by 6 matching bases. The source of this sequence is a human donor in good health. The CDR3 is CASSLGAERTEAFF. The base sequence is TGTGCCAGCAGTTTGGGGGCGGAAAGGACTGAAGCTTTCTTT.